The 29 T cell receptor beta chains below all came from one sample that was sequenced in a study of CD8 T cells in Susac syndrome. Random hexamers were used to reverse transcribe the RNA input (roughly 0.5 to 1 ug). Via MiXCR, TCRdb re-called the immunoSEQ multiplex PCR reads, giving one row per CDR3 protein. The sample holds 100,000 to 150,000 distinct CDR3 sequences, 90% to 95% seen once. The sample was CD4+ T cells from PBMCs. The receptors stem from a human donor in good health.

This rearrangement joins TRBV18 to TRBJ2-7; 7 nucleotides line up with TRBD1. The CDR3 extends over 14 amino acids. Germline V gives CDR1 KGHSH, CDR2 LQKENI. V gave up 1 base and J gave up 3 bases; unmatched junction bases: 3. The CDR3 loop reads CASSPRTGIYEQYF. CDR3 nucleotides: TGTGCCAGCTCACCACGGACAGGAATCTACGAGCAGTACTTC.

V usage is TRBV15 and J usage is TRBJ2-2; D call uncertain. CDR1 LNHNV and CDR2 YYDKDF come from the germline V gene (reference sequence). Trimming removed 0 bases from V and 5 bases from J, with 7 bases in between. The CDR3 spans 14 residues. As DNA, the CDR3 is TGTGCCACCAGCAGAGATGGATGGACCGGGGAGCTGTTTTTT. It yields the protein CATSRDGWTGELFF.

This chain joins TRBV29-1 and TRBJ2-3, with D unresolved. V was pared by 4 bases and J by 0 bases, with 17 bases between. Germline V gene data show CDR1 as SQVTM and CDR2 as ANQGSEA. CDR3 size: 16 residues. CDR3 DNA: TGCAGCGTTGTAACCCGCCTGATCCATAGCACAGATACGCAGTATTTT. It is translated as CSVVTRLIHSTDTQYF.

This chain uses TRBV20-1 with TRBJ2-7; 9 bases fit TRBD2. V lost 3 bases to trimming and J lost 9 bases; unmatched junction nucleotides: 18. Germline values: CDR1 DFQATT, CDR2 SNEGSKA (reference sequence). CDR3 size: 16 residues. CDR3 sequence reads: CSASDGGLAGRKGQYF. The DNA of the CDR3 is TGCAGTGCTAGTGACGGGGGGCTAGCGGGAAGGAAGGGGCAGTACTTC.

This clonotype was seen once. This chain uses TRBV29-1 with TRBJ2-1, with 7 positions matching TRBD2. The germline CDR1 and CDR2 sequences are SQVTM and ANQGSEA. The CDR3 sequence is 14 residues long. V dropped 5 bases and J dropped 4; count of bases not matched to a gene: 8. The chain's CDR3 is CSVLLAETYNEQFF. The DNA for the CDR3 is TGCAGCGTTCTCCTAGCGGAGACTTACAATGAGCAGTTCTTC.

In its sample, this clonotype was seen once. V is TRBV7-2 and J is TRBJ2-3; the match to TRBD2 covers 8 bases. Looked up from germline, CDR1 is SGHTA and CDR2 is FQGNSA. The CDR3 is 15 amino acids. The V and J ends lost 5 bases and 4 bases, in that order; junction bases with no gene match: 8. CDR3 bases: TGTGCCAGCAGCCTCGATAGCGGGATCCCAGATACGCAGTATTTT. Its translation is CASSLDSGIPDTQYF.

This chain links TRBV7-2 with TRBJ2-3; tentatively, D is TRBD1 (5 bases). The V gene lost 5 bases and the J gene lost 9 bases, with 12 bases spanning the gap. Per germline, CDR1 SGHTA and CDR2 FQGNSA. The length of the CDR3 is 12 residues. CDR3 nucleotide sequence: TGTGCCAGCAGCGCAGGGATGAGAACGCAGTATTTT. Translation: CASSAGMRTQYF.

In nucleotides, the CDR3 is TGCGCCAGCAGCTCGGGAGGCTACGAGCAGTACTTC. Its protein is CASSSGGYEQYF. The chain joins TRBV5-1 to TRBJ2-7, with 7 bases aligning to TRBD2. CDR3 size: 12 residues. After removal of 3 bases from V and 3 bases from J, the junction contained 0 bases not matched to a gene. Germline V gene lookup returns CDR1 SGHRS and CDR2 YFSETQ.

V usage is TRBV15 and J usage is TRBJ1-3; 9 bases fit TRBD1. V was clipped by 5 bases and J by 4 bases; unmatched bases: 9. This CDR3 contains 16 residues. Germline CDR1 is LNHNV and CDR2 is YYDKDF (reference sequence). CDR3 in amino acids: CATSRGDRVEGNTIYF. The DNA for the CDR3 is TGTGCCACCAGCCGCGGGGACAGGGTAGAGGGAAACACCATATATTTT.

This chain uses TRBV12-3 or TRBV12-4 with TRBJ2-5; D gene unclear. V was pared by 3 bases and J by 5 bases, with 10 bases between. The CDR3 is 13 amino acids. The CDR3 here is CASSFADGETQYF. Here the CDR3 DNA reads TGTGCCAGCAGTTTCGCCGATGGGGAGACCCAGTACTTC.

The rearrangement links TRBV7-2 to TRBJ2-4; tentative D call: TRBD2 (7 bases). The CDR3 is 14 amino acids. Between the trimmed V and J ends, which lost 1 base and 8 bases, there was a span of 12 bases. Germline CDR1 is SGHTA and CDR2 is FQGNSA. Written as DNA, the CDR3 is TGTGCCAGCAGCTTAGTGGGGGGGCGGGACATTCAGTACTTC. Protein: CASSLVGGRDIQYF.

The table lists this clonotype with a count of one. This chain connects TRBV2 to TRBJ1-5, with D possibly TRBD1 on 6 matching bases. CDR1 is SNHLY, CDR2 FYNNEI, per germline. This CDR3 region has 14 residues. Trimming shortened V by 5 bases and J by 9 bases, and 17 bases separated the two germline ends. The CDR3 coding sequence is TGTGCCAGCAGTCCGGGACACGGCATAACGCCCCAGCATTTT. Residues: CASSPGHGITPQHF.

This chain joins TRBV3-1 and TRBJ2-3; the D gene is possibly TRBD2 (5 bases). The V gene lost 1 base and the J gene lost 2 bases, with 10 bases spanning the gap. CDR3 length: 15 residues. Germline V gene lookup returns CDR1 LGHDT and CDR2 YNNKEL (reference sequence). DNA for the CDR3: TGTGCCAGCAGCCAAGGGCCTAGCTTCACAGATACGCAGTATTTT. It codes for CASSQGPSFTDTQYF.

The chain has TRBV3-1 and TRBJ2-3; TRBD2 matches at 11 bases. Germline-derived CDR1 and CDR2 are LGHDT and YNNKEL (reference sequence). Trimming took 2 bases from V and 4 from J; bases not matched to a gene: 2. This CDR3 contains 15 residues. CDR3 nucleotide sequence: TGTGCCAGCAGCCAATCGGGACTAGCGGCAGATACGCAGTATTTT. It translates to CASSQSGLAADTQYF.

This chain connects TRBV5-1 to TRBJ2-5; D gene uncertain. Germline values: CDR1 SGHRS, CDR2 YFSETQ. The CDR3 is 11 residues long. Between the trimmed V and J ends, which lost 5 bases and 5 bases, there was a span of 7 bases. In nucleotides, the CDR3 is TGCGCCAGCAGACGGCAGGAGACCCAGTACTTC. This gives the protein CASRRQETQYF.

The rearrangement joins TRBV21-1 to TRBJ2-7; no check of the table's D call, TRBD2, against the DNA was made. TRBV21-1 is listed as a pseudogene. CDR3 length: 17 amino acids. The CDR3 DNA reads TGTGCCAGCAGCAAAGATCCTAGGCTAGCGGAAACCTACGAGCAGTACTTC. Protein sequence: CASSKDPRLAETYEQYF.

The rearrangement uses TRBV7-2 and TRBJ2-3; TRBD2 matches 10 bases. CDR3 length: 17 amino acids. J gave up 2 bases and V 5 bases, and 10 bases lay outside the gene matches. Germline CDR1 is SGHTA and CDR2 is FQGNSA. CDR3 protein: CASSPSRLAGVTDTQYF. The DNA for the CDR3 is TGTGCCAGCAGCCCCAGTCGGCTAGCGGGGGTCACAGATACGCAGTATTTT.

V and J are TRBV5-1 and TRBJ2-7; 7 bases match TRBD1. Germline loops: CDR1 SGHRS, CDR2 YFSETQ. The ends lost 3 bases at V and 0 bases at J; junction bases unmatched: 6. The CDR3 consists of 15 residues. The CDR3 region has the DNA TGCGCCAGCAGCTGGGACCCAGGGGGCTCCTACGAGCAGTACTTC. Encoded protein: CASSWDPGGSYEQYF.

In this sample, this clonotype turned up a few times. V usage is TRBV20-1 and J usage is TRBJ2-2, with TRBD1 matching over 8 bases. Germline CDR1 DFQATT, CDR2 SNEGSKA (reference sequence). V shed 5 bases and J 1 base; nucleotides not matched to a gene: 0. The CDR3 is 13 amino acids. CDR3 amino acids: CSAGTGNTGELFF. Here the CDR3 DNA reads TGCAGTGCTGGGACAGGGAACACCGGGGAGCTGTTTTTT.

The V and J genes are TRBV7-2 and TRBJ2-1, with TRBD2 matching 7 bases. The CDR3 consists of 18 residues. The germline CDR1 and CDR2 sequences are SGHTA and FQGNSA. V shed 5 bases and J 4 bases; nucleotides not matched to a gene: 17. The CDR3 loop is CASSRPAVAGETYNEQFF. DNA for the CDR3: TGTGCCAGCAGCCGCCCGGCGGTGGCGGGAGAGACTTACAATGAGCAGTTCTTC. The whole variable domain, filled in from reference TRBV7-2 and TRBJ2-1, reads GAGVSQSPSNKVTEKGKDVELRCDPISGHTALYWYRQSLGQGLEFLIYFQGNSAPDKSGLPSDRFSAERTGGSVSTLTIQRTQQEDSAVYLCASSRPAVAGETYNEQFFGPGTRLTVL.

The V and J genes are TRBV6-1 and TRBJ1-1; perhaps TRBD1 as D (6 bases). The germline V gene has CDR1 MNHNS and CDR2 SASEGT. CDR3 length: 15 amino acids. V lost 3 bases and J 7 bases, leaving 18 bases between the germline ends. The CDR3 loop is CASSDRGRQAFEAFF. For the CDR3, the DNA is TGTGCCAGCAGTGATCGGGGGAGACAGGCCTTTGAAGCTTTCTTT.

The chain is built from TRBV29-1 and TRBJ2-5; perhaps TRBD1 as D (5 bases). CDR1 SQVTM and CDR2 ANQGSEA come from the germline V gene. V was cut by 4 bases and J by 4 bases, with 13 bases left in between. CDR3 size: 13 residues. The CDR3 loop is CSVVGRARETQYF. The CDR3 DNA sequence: TGCAGCGTTGTAGGCAGGGCAAGAGAGACCCAGTACTTC. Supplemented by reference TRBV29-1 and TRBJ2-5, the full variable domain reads SAVISQKPSRDICQRGTSLTIQCQVDSQVTMMFWYRQQPGQSLTLIATANQGSEATYESGFVIDKFPISRPNLTFSTLTVSNMSPEDSSIYLCSVVGRARETQYFGPGTRLLVL.

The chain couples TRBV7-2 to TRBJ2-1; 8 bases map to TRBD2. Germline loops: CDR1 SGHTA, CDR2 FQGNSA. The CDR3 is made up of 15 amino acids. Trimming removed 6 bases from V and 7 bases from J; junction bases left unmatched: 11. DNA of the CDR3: TGTGCCAGCAGACTTCCGGGACTAGTAGTAAATGAGCAGTTCTTC. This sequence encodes CASRLPGLVVNEQFF.

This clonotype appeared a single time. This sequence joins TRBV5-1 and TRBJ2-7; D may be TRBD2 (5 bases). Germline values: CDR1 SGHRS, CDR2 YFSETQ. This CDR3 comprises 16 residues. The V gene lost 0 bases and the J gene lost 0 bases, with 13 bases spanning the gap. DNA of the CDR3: TGCGCCAGCAGCTTGGTGGGTAGCGTGAGCTCCTACGAGCAGTACTTC. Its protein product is CASSLVGSVSSYEQYF.

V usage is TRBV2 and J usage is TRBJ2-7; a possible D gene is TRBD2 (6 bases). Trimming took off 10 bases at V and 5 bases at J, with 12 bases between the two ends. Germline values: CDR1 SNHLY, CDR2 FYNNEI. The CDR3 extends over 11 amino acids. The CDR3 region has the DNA TGTGCCACCCGGGAGAACCACGAGCAGTACTTC. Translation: CATRENHEQYF.

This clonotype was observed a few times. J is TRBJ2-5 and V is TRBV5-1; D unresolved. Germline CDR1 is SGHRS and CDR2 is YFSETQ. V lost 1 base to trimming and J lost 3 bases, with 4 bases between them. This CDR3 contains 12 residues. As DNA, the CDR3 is TGCGCCAGCAGCTTGCCAGAAGAGACCCAGTACTTC. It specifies CASSLPEETQYF.

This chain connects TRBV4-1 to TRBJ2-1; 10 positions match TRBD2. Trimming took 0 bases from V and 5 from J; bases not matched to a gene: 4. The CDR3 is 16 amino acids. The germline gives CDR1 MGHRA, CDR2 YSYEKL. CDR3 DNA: TGCGCCAGCAGCCAAGATGAACTAGCGGGAAACAATGAGCAGTTCTTC. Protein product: CASSQDELAGNNEQFF.

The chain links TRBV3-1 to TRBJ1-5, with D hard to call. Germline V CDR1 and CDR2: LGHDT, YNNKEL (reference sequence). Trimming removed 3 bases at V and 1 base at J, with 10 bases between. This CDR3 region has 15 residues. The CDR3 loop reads CASSQMGGSNQPQHF. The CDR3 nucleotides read TGTGCCAGCAGCCAGATGGGTGGCAGCAATCAGCCCCAGCATTTT.

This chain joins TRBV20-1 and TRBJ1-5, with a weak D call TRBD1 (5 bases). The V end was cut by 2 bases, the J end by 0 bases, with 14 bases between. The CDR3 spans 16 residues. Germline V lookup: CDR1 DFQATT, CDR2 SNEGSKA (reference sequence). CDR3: CSARPTRGFSNQPQHF. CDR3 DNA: TGCAGTGCTAGACCCACGAGGGGATTTAGCAATCAGCCCCAGCATTTT.